This T cell receptor (beta chain) came from a study of cytomegalovirus exposure and HLA in healthy donors. Data came from immunoSEQ multiplex PCR; TCRdb stores just in-frame clones and leaves some out. The profile shows 120,000 to 150,000 clones, over 80% of them singletons. The CDR3 runs to 14 residues. Per germline, CDR1 SGHDT and CDR2 YYEEEE. V lost 0 bases to trimming and J lost 2 bases, with 8 bases between them. The origin of this receptor is a man aged 18 to 35 in good health and CMV-seropositive. Sequencing input: PBMCs. The chain recombines TRBV5-6 with TRBJ1-1; D gene uncertain. Here the CDR3 DNA reads TGTGCCAGCAGCTTGGGGCCGACAAACACTGAAGCTTTCTTT. Translation: CASSLGPTNTEAFF.